Following are 7 T cell receptor beta chains from one sample sequenced in a study of OX40 agonist ivuxolimab in advanced cancers. The data were produced by immunoSEQ multiplex PCR, yet TCRdb's version contains in-frame clones alone and is incomplete. Here the sample spans some 84,000 clones, roughly 87% being singletons. The sample was CD4+ or CD8+ T cells sorted from blood, taken in a trial of the OX40 agonist ivuxolimab. These receptors were obtained from an adult with an advanced solid tumor such as melanoma, head and neck, liver or kidney cancer.

The V and J genes are TRBV19 and TRBJ2-5, with D possibly matching TRBD2 (6 bases). V was clipped by 4 bases and J by 4 bases, with 19 bases between them. Germline CDR1 and CDR2: LNHDA and SQIVND (reference sequence). The CDR3 loop spans 16 amino acids. The CDR3 bases are TGTGCCAGTAGTAGTCCTGGGGACTCCCTAGGAGAGACCCAGTACTTC. It encodes CASSSPGDSLGETQYF.

This chain links TRBV5-1 with TRBJ2-3; 13 nucleotides agree with TRBD2. The germline V gene encodes CDR1 SGHRS and CDR2 YFSETQ. The V and J ends lost 0 bases and 4 bases, in that order; junction bases with no gene match: 8. The length of the CDR3 is 18 residues. This CDR3 is CASSLVLAGGFGSDTQYF. The DNA for the CDR3 is TGCGCCAGCAGCTTGGTACTAGCGGGAGGGTTTGGATCAGATACGCAGTATTTT.

V usage is TRBV5-1 and J usage is TRBJ2-1, with a tentative D call TRBD2 (5 bases). The germline V gene has CDR1 SGHRS and CDR2 YFSETQ. CDR3 length: 15 residues. V gave up 0 bases and J gave up 0 bases, with 7 bases separating them. The CDR3 region has the DNA TGCGCCAGCAGCTTGGCACGGGGCTCCTACAATGAGCAGTTCTTC. Encoded protein: CASSLARGSYNEQFF.

The chain joins TRBV11-3 to TRBJ2-2; D perhaps matches TRBD1 (5 bases). The length of the CDR3 is 14 residues. V dropped 4 bases and J dropped 2 bases, with 8 bases sitting between them. Germline V gives CDR1 SGHNT, CDR2 YENEEA. This CDR3 is CASSSGYNTGELFF. The CDR3 nucleotides read TGTGCCAGCAGCTCAGGGTATAACACCGGGGAGCTGTTTTTT. The whole variable domain, remainder taken from reference TRBV11-3 and TRBJ2-2, is EAGVVQSPRYKIIEKKQPVAFWCNPISGHNTLYWYLQNLGQGPELLIRYENEEAVDDSQLPKDRFSAERLKGVDSTLKIQPAELGDSAVYLCASSSGYNTGELFFGEGSRLTVL.

The J gene is TRBJ1-5, the V gene TRBV5-1, with D possibly being TRBD1 (5 bases). The V gene lost 4 bases and the J gene lost 0 bases, with 5 bases spanning the gap. CDR1 SGHRS and CDR2 YFSETQ come from the germline V gene. The CDR3 length is 13 residues. The CDR3 bases are TGCGCCAGCAGCGACAGTAGCAATCAGCCCCAGCATTTT. This sequence encodes CASSDSSNQPQHF.

The chain is built from TRBV4-1 and TRBJ2-4; D possibly corresponds to TRBD1 (6 bases). The ends were cut back, 3 bases at V and 0 bases at J, with 15 bases in the middle. The CDR3 spans 17 residues. Per the germline V gene, CDR1 is MGHRA and CDR2 is YSYEKL. CDR3 protein: CASSHPADRIAKNIQYF. The CDR3 nucleotides read TGCGCCAGCAGCCACCCCGCTGACAGGATAGCCAAAAACATTCAGTACTTC.

The V gene is TRBV7-9, the J gene TRBJ1-6; D not certain. Germline V gene sequence: CDR1 SEHNR, CDR2 FQNEAQ (reference sequence). The CDR3 spans 14 residues. V was trimmed by 4 bases and J by 6 bases, leaving 10 bases between them. The DNA of the CDR3 is TGTGCCAGCAGCTCGACACCCTTTAATTCACCCCTCCACTTT. Translation: CASSSTPFNSPLHF.